The 18 T cell receptor beta chains listed next were all sequenced from one sample in a study of spatial heterogeneity in lung cancer. Via MiXCR, TCRdb re-called the 5' RACE reads, giving one row per CDR3 protein. Of about 150 distinct CDR3 sequences in the sample, 12% were seen once. Study findings and constraints: Tumor mutation count correlated with how many alpha and beta TCRs expanded intratumorally.

No antigens are known for them. Time point defined: sample taken at primary tumor resection. Source: lung tumor tissue, taken at surgery. These receptors were taken from a male donor with early-stage non-small cell lung cancer.

By frequency in the sample, this clonotype is large. A library made for alpha chains picked up this beta chain off target, so its size means little. This chain connects TRBV28 to TRBJ1-5, with 9 bases lining up with TRBD1. The CDR3 consists of 15 residues. The V segment lost 6 bases and the J segment 6 bases; nucleotides outside the gene matches: 9. Germline loops: CDR1 MDHEN, CDR2 SYDVKM. The CDR3 region has the DNA TGTGCCAGCAGATTGGGGACAGGGTGGAGTCAGCCCCAGCATTTT. It translates to CASRLGTGWSQPQHF.

Details on this clonotype: A library made for alpha chains picked up this beta chain off target, so its size means little. The chain couples TRBV9 to TRBJ2-7; D is perhaps TRBD2 (5 bases). Germline values: CDR1 SGDLS, CDR2 YYNGEE. With 0 bases removed from V and 4 bases from J, the gap between germline ends came to 11 bases. This CDR3 spans 14 amino acids. Here the CDR3 DNA reads TGTGCCAGCAGCGTAGACCTAGGAGGATACGAGCAGTACTTC. Its protein is CASSVDLGGYEQYF.

Within the sample, this clonotype is large. This beta chain appears as a stray read in a library generated for alpha chains; its size is not informative. The J gene is TRBJ1-4, the V gene TRBV7-2, with TRBD1 identical over 8 bases. J gave up 8 bases and V 4 bases, and 6 bases lay outside the gene matches. The CDR3 is made up of 14 amino acids. Germline CDR1 SGHTA, CDR2 FQGNSA. The CDR3 DNA reads as TGTGCCAGCAGCTCCGGGACAGGAGGCGAAAAACTGTTTTTT. It encodes CASSSGTGGEKLFF.

This clonotype was seen once. This beta chain was picked up by a library intended for alpha chains and is off target, so its count carries little meaning. The V and J genes are TRBV4-1 and TRBJ2-7; D may be TRBD1 (5 bases). The ends were cut back, 4 bases at V and 0 bases at J, with 13 bases in the middle. The CDR3 totals 15 residues. CDR1 is MGHRA and CDR2 is YSYEKL in the germline V gene. The CDR3 loop reads CASSLGPKSSYEQYF. CDR3 sequence (DNA): TGCGCCAGCAGCCTGGGGCCTAAGTCCTCCTACGAGCAGTACTTC.

By share, this clonotype counts as large (0.1 to 1%). The library was prepared for alpha chains; this beta chain is a stray read, so its frequency means little. V and J are TRBV19 and TRBJ1-5; 7 bases are shared with TRBD1. Germline assignment: CDR1 LNHDA and CDR2 SQIVND (reference sequence). V lost 0 bases and J lost 4; bases outside the gene matches: 3. The CDR3 length is 15 residues. CDR3 in amino acids: CASSIEDRANQPQHF. As DNA, the CDR3 is TGTGCCAGTAGTATAGAAGACAGGGCTAATCAGCCCCAGCATTTT.

Concerning this clonotype: Since the library was made to target alpha chains, this beta chain is a stray read and its abundance is not meaningful. The chain couples TRBV7-2 to TRBJ2-5, with D unresolved. The CDR3 has 13 amino acids. Germline values: CDR1 SGHTA, CDR2 FQGNSA. Trimming shortened V by 0 bases and J by 3 bases, and 5 bases separated the two germline ends. As DNA, the CDR3 is TGTGCCAGCAGCTTAGCCCTGAAAGAGACCCAGTACTTC. Its translation is CASSLALKETQYF.

This clonotype is classed as large. This beta chain lies outside the target of a library built for alpha chains; its clone size means little. CDR3 region: CSARPDSSYNEQFF. The CDR3 DNA is TGCAGTGCTAGACCGGACAGCTCCTACAATGAGCAGTTCTTC. The chain uses TRBV20-1 and TRBJ2-1, with a tentative D call TRBD1 (6 bases). Deletions cut 2 bases from V and 0 bases from J, with 8 bases between. The germline CDR1 and CDR2 sequences are DFQATT and SNEGSKA (reference sequence). The length of the CDR3 is 14 residues.

Comment on this clonotype: Little can be read into the size of this beta chain, an off-target read in a library designed for alpha chains. The chain has TRBV7-9 and TRBJ2-5, with 7 bases matching TRBD1. V lost 6 bases, J lost 1 base, and 5 bases stayed unmatched. The CDR3 is 14 residues long. Germline V lookup: CDR1 SEHNR, CDR2 FQNEAQ (reference sequence). The CDR3 DNA is TGTGCCAGCAGACATCGGGACAGCCAAGAGACCCAGTACTTC. Amino acid sequence: CASRHRDSQETQYF.

By sample share, this clonotype is large. This beta chain turned up in a library designed for alpha chains; as an off-target read, its abundance says little. The chain is built from TRBV7-9 and TRBJ2-7; D remains unclear. The CDR3 is made up of 14 amino acids. V was trimmed by 3 bases and J by 7 bases, leaving 16 bases between them. Germline V gene data show CDR1 as SEHNR and CDR2 as FQNEAQ (reference sequence). This chain's CDR3 is CASSLSPNIGEQYF. CDR3 DNA sequence: TGTGCCAGCAGCTTGAGTCCCAATATCGGGGAGCAGTACTTC.

By share, this clonotype ranks as hyperexpanded. This beta chain is a stray sequence in a library constructed for alpha chains; its clone size is not meaningful. The J gene is TRBJ2-7, the V gene TRBV6-5, with TRBD2 identical over 9 bases. Per the germline V gene, CDR1 is MNHEY and CDR2 is SVGAGI. V lost 2 bases to trimming and J lost 6 bases; unmatched junction nucleotides: 8. CDR3 length equals 15 residues. As DNA, the CDR3 is TGTGCCAGCAGTTACGGCGGGGGGGCCGGCGGCGAGCAGTACTTC. Translating gives CASSYGGGAGGEQYF.

By its share, this clonotype is large (0.1 to 1%). The library was built for alpha chains, so this beta chain is an off-target read and its size means little. The J gene is TRBJ2-7, the V gene TRBV20-1; D remains ambiguous. The CDR3 spans 13 residues. Germline values: CDR1 DFQATT, CDR2 SNEGSKA (reference sequence). Trimming cost V 1 base and J 5 bases, with 12 bases left between them. The CDR3 region is CSARARSTDEQYF. The CDR3 region has the DNA TGCAGTGCTAGAGCCCGGAGCACCGACGAGCAGTACTTC.

This clonotype is deemed medium-sized (0.01 to 0.1%). The library was designed around alpha chains, so this beta chain is a stray read whose abundance carries little weight. V usage is TRBV6-1 and J usage is TRBJ1-2; no reliable D call. There are 11 residues in the CDR3. The germline gives CDR1 MNHNS, CDR2 SASEGT. V dropped 7 bases and J dropped 3 bases, with 6 bases sitting between them. The CDR3 spells CASIDDYGYTF. The CDR3 nucleotides are TGTGCCAGCATAGATGACTATGGCTACACCTTC.

A note on this clonotype: Since it is a stray read in a library aimed at alpha chains, this beta chain has a size that is not meaningful. The rearrangement links TRBV4-1 to TRBJ2-3; 9 bases line up with TRBD2. In germline, CDR1 is MGHRA, CDR2 YSYEKL. The junction had 5 bases not matched to a gene; V was cut back by 0 bases and J by 4 bases. The length of the CDR3 is 16 residues. The CDR3 reads CASSQERGGWADTQYF. As DNA, the CDR3 is TGCGCCAGCAGCCAAGAGCGGGGGGGCTGGGCAGATACGCAGTATTTT.

This clonotype is categorized as large. This beta chain represents an off-target read in a library built for alpha chains; its size is of limited meaning. The chain combines TRBV6-6 with TRBJ1-2; D is perhaps TRBD1 (5 bases). Germline V gene data show CDR1 as MNHNY and CDR2 as SVGAGI (reference sequence). V was clipped by 7 bases and J by 4 bases, with 16 bases between them. The CDR3 runs to 14 residues. CDR3 in DNA: TGTGCCAGCACCAACTGGGGGGTCAGCTATGGCTACACCTTC. Translated: CASTNWGVSYGYTF.

This clonotype is large by share. Relative to the germline gene, one junction end is altered; a read error may explain this. This beta chain is an off-target read within a library intended for alpha chains, so its frequency means little. The CDR3 DNA reads as TGCGCCAGCAGCCAACAGGGTTTTGGGGCCTACGGGCAGTACTTC. Translation gives CASSQQGFGAYGQYF. J is TRBJ2-7 and V is TRBV5-1, with a weak D call TRBD1 (6 bases). Germline V lookup: CDR1 SGHRS, CDR2 YFSETQ. This CDR3 has 15 amino acids.

By sample share, this clonotype is hyperexpanded. This beta chain is a stray sequence in a library constructed for alpha chains; its clone size is not meaningful. The CDR3: CATSDAGAYNEQFF. The CDR3 nucleotides read TGTGCCACCAGTGATGCGGGGGCCTACAATGAGCAGTTCTTC. The V and J genes are TRBV24-1 and TRBJ2-1; 7 bases line up with TRBD2. J was trimmed by 2 bases and V by 3 bases; bases with no gene match: 0. Germline CDR1 and CDR2: KGHDR and SFDVKD. The CDR3 consists of 14 residues.

Turning to this clonotype: A library made for alpha chains picked up this beta chain off target, so its size means little. The rearrangement uses TRBV5-1 and TRBJ2-1; 8 bases align to TRBD2. The CDR3 has 14 amino acids. The V segment lost 4 bases and the J segment 6 bases; nucleotides outside the gene matches: 6. The germline V gene encodes CDR1 SGHRS and CDR2 YFSETQ. Written as DNA, the CDR3 is TGCGCCAGCAGCGAGGGACTAGGCGGCAATGAGCAGTTCTTC. Translated: CASSEGLGGNEQFF. The variable domain in full, completed from reference TRBV5-1 and TRBJ2-1, reads KAGVTQTPRYLIKTRGQQVTLSCSPISGHRSVSWYQQTPGQGLQFLFEYFSETQRNKGNFPGRFSGRQFSNSRSEMNVSTLELGDSALYLCASSEGLGGNEQFFGPGTRLTVL.

This clonotype is large in the sample. This beta chain lies outside the target of a library built for alpha chains; its clone size means little. The rearrangement uses TRBV9 and TRBJ2-2; D unresolved. The CDR3 spans 14 residues. The ends were cut back, 0 bases at V and 1 base at J, with 4 bases in the middle. Germline V gives CDR1 SGDLS, CDR2 YYNGEE. The DNA for the CDR3 is TGTGCCAGCAGCGTAGAGGGGAACACCGGGGAGCTGTTTTTT. It translates to CASSVEGNTGELFF.